This TCR beta chain derives from a study of monozygotic twins with inflammatory bowel disease. Study-wide results and caveats: Clonotypes shared with others were fewer in IBD patients than in healthy twins, especially with disease activity.

Germline V lookup: CDR1 LGHNA, CDR2 YSLEER. The CDR3 runs 12 residues. For this clonotype: Its antigen is undetermined.

UMIs were attached via template switching, each with a 6-nucleotide sample barcode. TCRdb re-called the 5' RACE reads, yielding one record per CDR3 amino acid sequence without DNA. In all, the sample yields approximately 330,000 distinct CDR3 sequences. The chain has TRBV4-3 and TRBJ1-1. The sample comprised blood. This sequence originates from a human donor with ulcerative colitis or Crohn's disease, or a healthy co-twin of an affected twin (not recorded which). CDR3 in amino acids: CASSHYGETAFF.